Below are 30 T cell receptor beta chains sequenced from a single sample in a study of shared clonotypes between healthy human individuals. Method: immunoSEQ multiplex PCR; TCRdb's copy keeps in-frame clones and lacks some. The sample consists of around 1 million clones, around 80% of them appearing once. The sample consisted of memory CD4+ T cells sorted from blood. Noted subset: CD45RA-negative fraction. Receptors were obtained from a man aged 18 to 29 in good health.

The rearrangement joins TRBV7-9 to TRBJ2-5; TRBD1 matches at 12 bases. In germline, CDR1 is SEHNR, CDR2 FQNEAQ (reference sequence). CDR3 length: 17 residues. V shed 5 bases, J shed 5 bases, and the junction held 12 bases outside the gene matches. This chain's CDR3 is CASSRKEGTGGWETQYF. The CDR3 coding sequence is TGTGCCAGCAGCCGGAAAGAGGGGACAGGGGGCTGGGAGACCCAGTACTTC.

This clone was counted many times. The J gene is TRBJ2-3, the V gene TRBV9; no clear D. The CDR3 consists of 14 residues. CDR1 SGDLS and CDR2 YYNGEE come from the germline V gene. V was cut by 0 bases and J by 8 bases, with 13 bases left in between. The CDR3 is CASSVVQERSTQYF. The CDR3 coding sequence is TGTGCCAGCAGCGTAGTTCAGGAGAGAAGTACGCAGTATTTT.

The chain links TRBV7-9 to TRBJ2-1; no firm D call. The CDR3 runs 14 residues. Germline V gene data show CDR1 as SEHNR and CDR2 as FQNEAQ (reference sequence). The V end was cut by 6 bases, the J end by 4 bases, with 13 bases between. The DNA for the CDR3 is TGTGCCAGCAGTTACTCGACTGGGTACAATGAGCAGTTCTTC. Protein sequence: CASSYSTGYNEQFF.

The chain uses TRBV30 and TRBJ2-1; D perhaps matches TRBD1 (6 bases). CDR1 is GTSNPN, CDR2 SVGIG, per germline (reference sequence). The CDR3 totals 13 residues. V shed 4 bases and J shed 3 bases, with 10 bases lying between them. This CDR3 reads CAWNRGIYNEQFF. For the CDR3, the DNA is TGTGCCTGGAATAGGGGGATCTACAATGAGCAGTTCTTC.

This chain joins TRBV5-4 and TRBJ1-2, with D tentatively TRBD1 (5 bases). Deletions cut 1 base from V and 4 bases from J, with 8 bases between. The CDR3 contains 13 residues. Per the germline V gene, CDR1 is SGHNT and CDR2 is YYREEE (reference sequence). The CDR3 coding sequence is TGTGCCAGCAGCTTGAGGGGTCCCTATGGCTACACCTTC. Translating gives CASSLRGPYGYTF.

CDR3 region: CASSSVRTSGNEQFF. In DNA, the CDR3 is TGTGCCAGCAGCTCCGTTCGGACTTCAGGCAATGAGCAGTTCTTC. The chain joins TRBV5-4 to TRBJ2-1; a weak D match, TRBD2 (5 bases). The V gene lost 3 bases and the J gene lost 6 bases, with 16 bases spanning the gap. The CDR3 runs to 15 residues. CDR1 is SGHNT, CDR2 YYREEE, per germline (reference sequence).

This chain joins TRBV7-6 and TRBJ2-5, with 7 bases identical to TRBD1. The CDR3 is 16 residues long. With 1 base clipped from V and 5 bases from J, the junction kept 10 bases outside the gene matches. Per germline, CDR1 SGHVS and CDR2 FNYEAQ. The CDR3 region is CASSLGGQGVKETQYF. In nucleotides, the CDR3 is TGTGCCAGCAGCTTAGGAGGGCAGGGGGTTAAGGAGACCCAGTACTTC.

The rearrangement links TRBV5-1 to TRBJ1-2; D ambiguous. This CDR3 comprises 15 residues. Germline V CDR1 and CDR2: SGHRS, YFSETQ. Trimming shortened V by 1 base and J by 0 bases, and 10 bases separated the two germline ends. The CDR3 is CASSLSTSANYGYTF. The DNA for the CDR3 is TGCGCCAGCAGCTTGAGTACGTCAGCTAACTATGGCTACACCTTC.

The chain couples TRBV5-1 to TRBJ1-4; D uncertain. With 6 bases removed from V and 4 bases from J, the gap between germline ends came to 16 bases. This CDR3 has 15 residues. Looked up from germline, CDR1 is SGHRS and CDR2 is YFSETQ. CDR3 loop: CASTPSGLNNEKLFF. The CDR3 bases are TGCGCCAGCACACCCTCCGGCTTAAATAATGAAAAACTGTTTTTT. The whole variable domain, remainder taken from reference TRBV5-1 and TRBJ1-4, is KAGVTQTPRYLIKTRGQQVTLSCSPISGHRSVSWYQQTPGQGLQFLFEYFSETQRNKGNFPGRFSGRQFSNSRSEMNVSTLELGDSALYLCASTPSGLNNEKLFFGSGTQLSVL.

The CDR3 region is CASSFFTGQSYGYTF. The CDR3 DNA reads TGTGCCAGCAGCTTTTTTACAGGACAGTCCTATGGCTACACCTTC. V and J are TRBV7-2 and TRBJ1-2; the D gene is possibly TRBD1 (6 bases). V lost 3 bases and J 4 bases, leaving 15 bases between the germline ends. The CDR3 length is 15 residues. Germline assignment: CDR1 SGHTA and CDR2 FQGNSA.

CDR3 DNA: TGTGCCTGGAGTGTAATAACGGGACAGGGGAACACTGAAGCTTTCTTT. This encodes CAWSVITGQGNTEAFF. The V and J genes are TRBV30 and TRBJ1-1; 9 nucleotides agree with TRBD1. J lost 1 base, V lost 0 bases, and 6 bases had no gene match. From germline, CDR1 is GTSNPN and CDR2 SVGIG (reference sequence). CDR3 length equals 16 residues. Together with reference TRBV30 and TRBJ1-1, the CDR3 gives the full variable domain: SQTIHQWPATLVQPVGSPLSLECTVEGTSNPNLYWYRQAAGRGLQLLFYSVGIGQISSEVPQNLSASRPQDRQFILSSKKLLLSDSGFYLCAWSVITGQGNTEAFFGQGTRLTVV.

This clone has just a few counts. V is TRBV9 and J is TRBJ1-6, with 10 bases that match TRBD1. The CDR3 runs 15 residues. Germline CDR1 SGDLS, CDR2 YYNGEE. The junction had 3 bases not matched to a gene; V was cut back by 2 bases and J by 7 bases. The CDR3, as DNA: TGTGCCAGCAGCGTGGGACAGGGGTTGAATTCACCCCTCCACTTT. Amino acids: CASSVGQGLNSPLHF.

The V gene is TRBV18, the J gene TRBJ1-3; D is uncertain. Per the germline V gene, CDR1 is KGHSH and CDR2 is LQKENI. The CDR3 spans 13 residues. V was trimmed by 2 bases and J by 3 bases, leaving 5 bases between them. The CDR3: CASSPGVGNTIYF. The CDR3 DNA reads as TGTGCCAGCTCACCAGGGGTTGGAAACACCATATATTTT. Combining the CDR3 with reference TRBV18 and TRBJ1-3 gives the whole variable domain NAGVMQNPRHLVRRRGQEARLRCSPMKGHSHVYWYRQLPEEGLKFMVYLQKENIIDESGMPKERFSAEFPKEGPSILRIQQVVRGDSAAYFCASSPGVGNTIYFGEGSWLTVV.

V is TRBV10-3 and J is TRBJ2-3; 7 nucleotides match TRBD1. The CDR3 is 15 residues long. Germline V gives CDR1 ENHRY, CDR2 SYGVKD. Trimming at V came to 6 bases and at J to 0 bases, leaving 6 bases not matched to a gene. The CDR3 DNA reads as TGTGCCATCAGCCGGGACAGAGGGAGCACAGATACGCAGTATTTT. It specifies CAISRDRGSTDTQYF.

The chain employs TRBV9 and TRBJ2-5; TRBD1 might be the D (5 bases). V lost 0 bases to trimming and J lost 3 bases, with 21 bases between them. The CDR3 runs 18 residues. The germline V gene has CDR1 SGDLS and CDR2 YYNGEE. CDR3 coding DNA: TGTGCCAGCAGCGTAGGATCAGGGTGGCAAGGTGGAGAAGAGACCCAGTACTTC. The encoded protein is CASSVGSGWQGGEETQYF.

The CDR3 protein is CASSLVQGEYEQYF. The CDR3 region has the DNA TGCGCCAGCAGCTTGGTTCAGGGCGAGTACGAGCAGTACTTC. The chain joins TRBV5-1 to TRBJ2-7; D may be TRBD1 (5 bases). Per the germline V gene, CDR1 is SGHRS and CDR2 is YFSETQ. V shed 0 bases and J shed 4 bases, with 11 bases lying between them. CDR3 length equals 14 residues.

The chain recombines TRBV19 with TRBJ2-1; 8 bases are shared with TRBD1. There are 16 residues in the CDR3. The ends lost 3 bases at V and 7 bases at J; junction bases unmatched: 11. CDR1 is LNHDA and CDR2 is SQIVND in the germline V gene (reference sequence). The CDR3 DNA follows: TGTGCCAGTAGTATCCCGTCAGGGGGCAGGGTAAATGAGCAGTTCTTC. This gives the protein CASSIPSGGRVNEQFF.

The chain carries TRBV30 and TRBJ1-1; the D is unclear. The CDR3 consists of 11 residues. Trimming left V 2 bases short and J 7 bases short, with 8 bases between. CDR1 and CDR2 (germline): GTSNPN, SVGIG (reference sequence). CDR3 nucleotides: TGTGCCTGGAGTTCTTTTGGTGAAGCTTTCTTT. The encoded protein is CAWSSFGEAFF.

This clone was detected only a few times. V usage is TRBV7-9 and J usage is TRBJ2-1, with D unclear. The V gene lost 5 bases and the J gene lost 9 bases, with 26 bases spanning the gap. Germline loops: CDR1 SEHNR, CDR2 FQNEAQ (reference sequence). The CDR3 contains 17 residues. Written as DNA, the CDR3 is TGTGCCAGCAGCCTCCTCTCAGGTTCCACTGCACTTGGTGAGCAGTTCTTC. Its protein product is CASSLLSGSTALGEQFF. The full variable domain, in which reference TRBV7-9 and TRBJ2-1 provide the parts outside the CDR3, is DTGVSQNPRHKITKRGQNVTFRCDPISEHNRLYWYRQTLGQGPEFLTYFQNEAQLEKSRLLSDRFSAERPKGSFSTLEIQRTEQGDSAMYLCASSLLSGSTALGEQFFGPGTRLTVL.

This clone was detected only a few times. This specimen includes other DNA sequences encoding the same CDR3. V is TRBV18 and J is TRBJ2-5; D may be TRBD1 (5 bases). This CDR3 has 12 amino acids. Germline V gives CDR1 KGHSH, CDR2 LQKENI. V lost 6 bases and J 4 bases, leaving 9 bases between the germline ends. In DNA, the CDR3 is TGTGCCAGCTCCCCAGGGTTAGAGACCCAGTACTTC. The encoded protein is CASSPGLETQYF.

The chain recombines TRBV30 with TRBJ1-2; D is unclear. The CDR3 runs to 13 residues. Germline CDR1 GTSNPN, CDR2 SVGIG (reference sequence). V was cut by 0 bases and J by 4 bases, with 9 bases left in between. CDR3 region: CAWSVGSSYGYTF. The CDR3 DNA reads TGTGCCTGGAGTGTCGGTTCGTCCTATGGCTACACCTTC.

The rearrangement joins TRBV2 to TRBJ2-7, with D possibly TRBD1 on 6 matching bases. This CDR3 contains 18 residues. With 4 bases removed from V and 2 bases from J, the gap between germline ends came to 24 bases. Germline CDR1 and CDR2: SNHLY and FYNNEI. The CDR3 nucleotides are TGTGCCAGCAGTGGGTTCGGCCAAACTCCGACAGGCACCTACGAGCAGTACTTC. Translation gives CASSGFGQTPTGTYEQYF.

This rearrangement joins TRBV27 to TRBJ2-7, with D perhaps matching TRBD1 (6 bases). V lost 1 base and J 0 bases, leaving 19 bases between the germline ends. The germline V gene has CDR1 MNHEY and CDR2 SMNVEV (reference sequence). The CDR3 consists of 18 residues. CDR3 sequence reads: CASSLYPLTGDVSYEQYF. CDR3 DNA sequence: TGTGCCAGCAGTTTATACCCTCTGACAGGCGACGTCTCCTACGAGCAGTACTTC.

This clone was detected only once. The chain employs TRBV11-2 and TRBJ2-4, with 7 positions matching TRBD2. V lost 1 base, J lost 9 bases, and 6 bases stayed unmatched. Germline V gene data show CDR1 as SGHAT and CDR2 as FQNNGV. This CDR3 has 14 residues. The CDR3 region has the DNA TGTGCCAGCAGCTTAGGGGACTATATGGCCATTCAGTACTTC. Its protein is CASSLGDYMAIQYF.

The chain combines TRBV5-1 with TRBJ2-5, with D possibly matching TRBD1 (6 bases). The germline CDR1 and CDR2 sequences are SGHRS and YFSETQ. The ends were cut back, 3 bases at V and 2 bases at J, with 11 bases in the middle. The CDR3 loop spans 14 amino acids. This CDR3 is CASSSLGGQETQYF. DNA for the CDR3: TGCGCCAGCAGCTCCCTAGGGGGACAAGAGACCCAGTACTTC.

The genes are TRBV7-2 and TRBJ1-3; D not certain. In germline, CDR1 is SGHTA, CDR2 FQGNSA. V was trimmed by 2 bases and J by 0 bases, leaving 8 bases between them. The CDR3 is made up of 15 amino acids. CDR3 sequence reads: CASSLNRLSGNTIYF. CDR3 in DNA: TGTGCCAGCAGCTTAAACAGACTCTCTGGAAACACCATATATTTT.

The rearrangement links TRBV7-9 to TRBJ2-3; D remains unclear. The germline V gene encodes CDR1 SEHNR and CDR2 FQNEAQ (reference sequence). Trimming pared 8 bases from V and 1 base from J, leaving 13 bases between. This CDR3 is built from 14 residues. The CDR3 spells CASGVGQGTDTQYF. The CDR3 DNA reads as TGTGCCAGCGGTGTAGGGCAGGGCACAGATACGCAGTATTTT.

The V gene is TRBV11-3, the J gene TRBJ2-7; D gene ambiguous. CDR3 length: 15 residues. Looked up from germline, CDR1 is SGHNT and CDR2 is YENEEA. With 0 bases removed from V and 0 bases from J, the gap between germline ends came to 9 bases. The CDR3 is CASSLEKGNSYEQYF. In DNA form, the CDR3 reads TGTGCCAGCAGCTTAGAAAAAGGGAACTCCTACGAGCAGTACTTC.

The chain recombines TRBV5-1 with TRBJ2-1; 10 bases match TRBD2. Germline V gene lookup returns CDR1 SGHRS and CDR2 YFSETQ. The V gene end was trimmed by 5 bases and the J gene end by 9 bases; junction bases not matched to a gene: 8. The CDR3 length is 14 residues. This CDR3 is CASSPSGSQGEQFF. The CDR3, as DNA: TGCGCCAGCAGTCCTAGCGGGAGCCAGGGTGAGCAGTTCTTC.

As concerns this clone: The same CDR3 arises from other DNA sequences in this sample as well. The J gene is TRBJ2-2, the V gene TRBV5-1, with D possibly being TRBD1 (6 bases). The ends were cut back, 2 bases at V and 1 base at J, with 6 bases in the middle. This CDR3 is built from 14 residues. CDR1 is SGHRS and CDR2 is YFSETQ in the germline V gene. CDR3 protein: CASSLQGNTGELFF. As DNA, the CDR3 is TGCGCCAGCAGCTTACAGGGGAACACCGGGGAGCTGTTTTTT.